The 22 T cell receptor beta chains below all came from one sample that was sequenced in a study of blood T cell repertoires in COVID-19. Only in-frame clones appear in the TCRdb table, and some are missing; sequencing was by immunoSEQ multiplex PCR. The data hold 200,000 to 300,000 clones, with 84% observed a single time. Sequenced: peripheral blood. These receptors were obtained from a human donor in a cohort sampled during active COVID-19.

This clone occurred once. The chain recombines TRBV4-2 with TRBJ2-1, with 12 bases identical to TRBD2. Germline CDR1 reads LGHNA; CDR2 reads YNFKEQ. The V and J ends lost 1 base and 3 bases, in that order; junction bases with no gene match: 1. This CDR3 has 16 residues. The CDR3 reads CASSQVGLAGYNEQFF. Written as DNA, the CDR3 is TGTGCCAGCAGCCAAGTGGGACTAGCGGGCTACAATGAGCAGTTCTTC.

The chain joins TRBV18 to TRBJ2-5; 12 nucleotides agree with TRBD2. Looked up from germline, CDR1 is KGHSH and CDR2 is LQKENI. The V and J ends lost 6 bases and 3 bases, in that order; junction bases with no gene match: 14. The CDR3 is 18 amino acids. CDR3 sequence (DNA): TGTGCCAGCTCCCCCGGGACTAGCGGGTGGATAGAGGAAGAGACCCAGTACTTC. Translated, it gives CASSPGTSGWIEEETQYF.

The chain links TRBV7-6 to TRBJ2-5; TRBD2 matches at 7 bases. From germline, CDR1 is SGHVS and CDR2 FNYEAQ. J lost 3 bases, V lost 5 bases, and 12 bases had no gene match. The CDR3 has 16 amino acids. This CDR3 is CASSLQAVAGEETQYF. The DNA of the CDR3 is TGTGCCAGCAGCCTACAGGCGGTTGCGGGAGAAGAGACCCAGTACTTC.

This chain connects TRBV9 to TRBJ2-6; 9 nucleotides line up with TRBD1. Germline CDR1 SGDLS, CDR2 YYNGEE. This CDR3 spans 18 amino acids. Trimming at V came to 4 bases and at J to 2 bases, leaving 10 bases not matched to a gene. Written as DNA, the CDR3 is TGTGCCAGCAGCCCTTGGGGGGGACAGGGAACTGGGGCCAACGTCCTGACTTTC. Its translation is CASSPWGGQGTGANVLTF.

In nucleotides, the CDR3 is TGTGCCACCCGACGGGTCATGAACACTGAAGCTTTCTTT. Residues: CATRRVMNTEAFF. The chain recombines TRBV2 with TRBJ1-1; D unresolved. The V end lost 10 bases, the J end lost 0 bases, and 12 bases lay between the germline ends. Germline CDR1 is SNHLY and CDR2 is FYNNEI. This CDR3 region has 13 residues.

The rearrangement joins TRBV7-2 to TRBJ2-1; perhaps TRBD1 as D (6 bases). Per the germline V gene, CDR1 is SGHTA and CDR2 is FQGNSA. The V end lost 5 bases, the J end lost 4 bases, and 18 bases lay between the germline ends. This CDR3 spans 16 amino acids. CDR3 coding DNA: TGTGCCAGCAGCGATGCCGAGGGACATCCTTACAATGAGCAGTTCTTC. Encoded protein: CASSDAEGHPYNEQFF.

The CDR3: CASSTMNTEAFF. CDR3 nucleotides: TGTGCCAGCTCAACAATGAACACTGAAGCTTTCTTT. The chain joins TRBV18 to TRBJ1-1, with D unresolved. Germline V CDR1 and CDR2: KGHSH, LQKENI. There are 12 residues in the CDR3. V was cut by 5 bases and J by 0 bases, with 4 bases left in between.

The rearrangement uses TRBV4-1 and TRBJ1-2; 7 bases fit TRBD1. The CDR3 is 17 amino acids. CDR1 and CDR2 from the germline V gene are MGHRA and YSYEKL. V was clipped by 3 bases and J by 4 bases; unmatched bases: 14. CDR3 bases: TGCGCCAGCAGCCACAACCTCATTACAGGGGCCGGCTATGGCTACACCTTC. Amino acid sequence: CASSHNLITGAGYGYTF.

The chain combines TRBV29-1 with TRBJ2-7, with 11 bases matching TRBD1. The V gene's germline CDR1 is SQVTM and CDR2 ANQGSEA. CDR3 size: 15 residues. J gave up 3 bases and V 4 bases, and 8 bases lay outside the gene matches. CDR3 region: CSVVMFGTGGYEQYF. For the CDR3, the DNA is TGCAGCGTTGTGATGTTCGGGACAGGGGGCTACGAGCAGTACTTC.

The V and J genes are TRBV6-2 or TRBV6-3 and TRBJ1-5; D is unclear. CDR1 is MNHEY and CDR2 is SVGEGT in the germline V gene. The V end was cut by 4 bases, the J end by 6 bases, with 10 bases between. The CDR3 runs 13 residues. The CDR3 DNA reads TGTGCCAGCAGTTGGAGGGTTAGTCAGCCCCAGCATTTT. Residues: CASSWRVSQPQHF.

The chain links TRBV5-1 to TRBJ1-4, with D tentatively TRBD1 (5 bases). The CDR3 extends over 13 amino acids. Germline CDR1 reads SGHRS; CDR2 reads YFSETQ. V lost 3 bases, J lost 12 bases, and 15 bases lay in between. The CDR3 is CASSWGGSGQLFF. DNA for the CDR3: TGCGCCAGCAGCTGGGGGGGTAGCGGACAACTGTTTTTT. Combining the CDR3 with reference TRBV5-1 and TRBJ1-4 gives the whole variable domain KAGVTQTPRYLIKTRGQQVTLSCSPISGHRSVSWYQQTPGQGLQFLFEYFSETQRNKGNFPGRFSGRQFSNSRSEMNVSTLELGDSALYLCASSWGGSGQLFFGSGTQLSVL.

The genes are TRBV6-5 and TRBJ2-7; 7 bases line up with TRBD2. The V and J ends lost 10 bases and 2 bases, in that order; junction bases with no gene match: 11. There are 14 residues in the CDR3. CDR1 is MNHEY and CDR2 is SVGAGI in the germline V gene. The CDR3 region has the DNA TGTGCCACCCAGGCACTAGCGTACCCCTACGAGCAGTACTTC. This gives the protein CATQALAYPYEQYF.

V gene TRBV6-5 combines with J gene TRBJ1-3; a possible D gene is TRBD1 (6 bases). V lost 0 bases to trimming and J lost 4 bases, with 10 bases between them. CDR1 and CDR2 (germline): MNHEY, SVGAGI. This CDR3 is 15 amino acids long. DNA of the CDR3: TGTGCCAGCAGTTACTCGAACAGGGCCGGAAACACCATATATTTT. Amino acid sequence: CASSYSNRAGNTIYF.

CDR3 amino acids: CASSLPAGGLEQYF. The CDR3, as DNA: TGTGCCAGCAGCCTCCCTGCGGGAGGTCTCGAGCAGTACTTC. The rearrangement links TRBV5-8 to TRBJ2-7; 8 bases match TRBD2. Germline loops: CDR1 SGHTS, CDR2 YDEGEE. This CDR3 contains 14 residues. Unmatched junction bases numbered 9, after V lost 4 bases and J lost 6 bases.

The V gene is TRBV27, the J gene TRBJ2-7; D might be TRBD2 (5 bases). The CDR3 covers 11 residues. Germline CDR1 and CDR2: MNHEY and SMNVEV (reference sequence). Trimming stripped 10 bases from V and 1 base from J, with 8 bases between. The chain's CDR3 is CAKTGSYEQYF. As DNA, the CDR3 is TGTGCCAAGACGGGGTCCTACGAGCAGTACTTC.

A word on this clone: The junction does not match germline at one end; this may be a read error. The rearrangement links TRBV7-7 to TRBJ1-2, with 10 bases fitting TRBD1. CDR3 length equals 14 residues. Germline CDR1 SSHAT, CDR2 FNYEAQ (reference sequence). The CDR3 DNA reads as TGTGCTAGCAGCCCATCCCCCGGGACAGGGGAGATTACATTC. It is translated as CASSPSPGTGEITF.

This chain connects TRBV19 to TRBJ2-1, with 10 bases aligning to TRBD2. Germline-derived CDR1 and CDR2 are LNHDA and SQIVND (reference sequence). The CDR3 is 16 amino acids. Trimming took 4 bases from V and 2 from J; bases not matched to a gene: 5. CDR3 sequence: CASSTKREGPYNEQFF. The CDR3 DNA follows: TGTGCCAGTAGTACCAAGCGGGAGGGCCCCTACAATGAGCAGTTCTTC. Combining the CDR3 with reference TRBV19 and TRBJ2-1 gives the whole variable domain DGGITQSPKYLFRKEGQNVTLSCEQNLNHDAMYWYRQDPGQGLRLIYYSQIVNDFQKGDIAEGYSVSREKKESFPLTVTSAQKNPTAFYLCASSTKREGPYNEQFFGPGTRLTVL.

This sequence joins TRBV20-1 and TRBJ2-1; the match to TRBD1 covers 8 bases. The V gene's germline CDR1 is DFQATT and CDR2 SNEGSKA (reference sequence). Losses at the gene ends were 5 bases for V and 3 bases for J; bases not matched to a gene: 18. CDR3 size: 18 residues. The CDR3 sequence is CSARGQGSSVGGYNEQFF. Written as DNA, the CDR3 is TGCAGTGCTCGTGGACAGGGTAGTTCGGTGGGAGGCTACAATGAGCAGTTCTTC.

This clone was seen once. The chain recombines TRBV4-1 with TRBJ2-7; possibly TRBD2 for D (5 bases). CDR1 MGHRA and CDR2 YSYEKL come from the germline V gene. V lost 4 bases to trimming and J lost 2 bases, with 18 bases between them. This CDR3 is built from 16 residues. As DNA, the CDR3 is TGCGCCAGCAGCCGCGCTCAGTACGGGGAGACCTACGAGCAGTACTTC. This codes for CASSRAQYGETYEQYF.

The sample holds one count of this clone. CDR3 DNA: TGTGCCAGCAGCAGGACAGGGTTTAACACTGAAGCTTTCTTT. It encodes CASSRTGFNTEAFF. This chain joins TRBV27 and TRBJ1-1, with 8 bases matching TRBD1. This CDR3 region has 14 residues. From germline, CDR1 is MNHEY and CDR2 SMNVEV (reference sequence). The ends lost 6 bases at V and 2 bases at J; junction bases unmatched: 5.

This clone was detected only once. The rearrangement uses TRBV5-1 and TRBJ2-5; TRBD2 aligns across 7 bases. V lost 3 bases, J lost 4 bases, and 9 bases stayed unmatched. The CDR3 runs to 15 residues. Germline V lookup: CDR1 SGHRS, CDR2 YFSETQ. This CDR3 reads CASSSRHGGGETQYF. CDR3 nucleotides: TGCGCCAGCAGCTCGCGGCACGGCGGGGGAGAGACCCAGTACTTC.

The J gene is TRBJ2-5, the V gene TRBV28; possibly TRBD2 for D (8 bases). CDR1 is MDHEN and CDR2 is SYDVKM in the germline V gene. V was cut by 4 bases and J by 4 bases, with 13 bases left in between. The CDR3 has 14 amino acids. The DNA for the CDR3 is TGTGCCAGCAGTTCCGGGAGGGGGCGAGAGACCCAGTACTTC. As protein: CASSSGRGRETQYF.